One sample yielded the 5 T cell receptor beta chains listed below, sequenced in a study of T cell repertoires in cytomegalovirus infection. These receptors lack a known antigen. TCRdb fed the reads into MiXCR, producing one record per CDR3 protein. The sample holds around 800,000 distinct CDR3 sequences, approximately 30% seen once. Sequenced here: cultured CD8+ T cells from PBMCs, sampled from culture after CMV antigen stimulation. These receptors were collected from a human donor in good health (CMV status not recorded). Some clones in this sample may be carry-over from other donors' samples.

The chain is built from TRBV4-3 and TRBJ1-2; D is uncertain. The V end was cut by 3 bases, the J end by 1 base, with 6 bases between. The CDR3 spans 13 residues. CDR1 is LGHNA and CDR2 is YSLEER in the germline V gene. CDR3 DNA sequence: TGCGCCAGCAGCCATACCAATAACTATGGCTACACCTTC. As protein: CASSHTNNYGYTF.

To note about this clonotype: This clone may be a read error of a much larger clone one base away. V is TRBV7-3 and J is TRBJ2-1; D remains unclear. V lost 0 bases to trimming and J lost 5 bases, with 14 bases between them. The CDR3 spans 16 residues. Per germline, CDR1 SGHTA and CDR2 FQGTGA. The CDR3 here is CASSLTLGPVDNEQFF. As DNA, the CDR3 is TGTGCCAGCAGCTTAACGCTGGGTCCGGTTGACAATGAGCAGTTCTTC. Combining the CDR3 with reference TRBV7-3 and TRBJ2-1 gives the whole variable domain GAGVSQTPSNKVTEKGKYVELRCDPISGHTALYWYRQSLGQGPEFLIYFQGTGAADDSGLPNDRFFAVRPEGSVSTLKIQRTERGDSAVYLCASSLTLGPVDNEQFFGPGTRLTVL.

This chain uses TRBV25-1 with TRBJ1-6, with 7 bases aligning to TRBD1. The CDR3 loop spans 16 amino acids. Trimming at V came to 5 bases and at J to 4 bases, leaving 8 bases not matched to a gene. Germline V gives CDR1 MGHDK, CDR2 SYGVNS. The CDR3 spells CASSSRTGLYNSPLHF. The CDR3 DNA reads TGTGCCAGCAGTTCTCGGACAGGCCTATATAATTCACCCCTCCACTTT.

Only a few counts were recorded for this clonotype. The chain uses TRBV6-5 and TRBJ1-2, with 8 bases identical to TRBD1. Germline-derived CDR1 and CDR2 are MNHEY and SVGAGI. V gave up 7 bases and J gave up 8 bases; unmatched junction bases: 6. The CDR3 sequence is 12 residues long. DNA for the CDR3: TGTGCCAGCAAGACAGGGGCTTTAGGCTACACCTTC. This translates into CASKTGALGYTF.

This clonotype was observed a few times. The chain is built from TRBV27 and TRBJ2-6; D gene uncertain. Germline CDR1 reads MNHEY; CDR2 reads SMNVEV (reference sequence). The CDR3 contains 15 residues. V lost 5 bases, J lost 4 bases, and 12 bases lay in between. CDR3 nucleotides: TGTGCCAGCAGTGTCAACATAGGAGGGGCCAACGTCCTGACTTTC. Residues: CASSVNIGGANVLTF.